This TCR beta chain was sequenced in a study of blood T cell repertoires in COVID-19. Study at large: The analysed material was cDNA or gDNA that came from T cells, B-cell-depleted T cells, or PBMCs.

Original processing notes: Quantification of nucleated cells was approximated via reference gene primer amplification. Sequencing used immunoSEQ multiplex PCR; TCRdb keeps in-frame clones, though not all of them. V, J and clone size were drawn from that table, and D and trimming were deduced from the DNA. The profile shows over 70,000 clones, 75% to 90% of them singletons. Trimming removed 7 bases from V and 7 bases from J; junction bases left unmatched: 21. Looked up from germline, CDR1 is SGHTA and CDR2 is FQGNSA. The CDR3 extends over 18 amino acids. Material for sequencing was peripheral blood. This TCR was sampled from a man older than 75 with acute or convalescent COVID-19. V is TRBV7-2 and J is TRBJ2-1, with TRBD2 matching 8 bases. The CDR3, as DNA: TGTGCCAGCACCAAGCGCCGCGTGGTAGCGGGATCGATTAATGAGCAGTTCTTC. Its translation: CASTKRRVVAGSINEQFF.